One sample yielded the 27 T cell receptor beta chains listed below, sequenced in a study of blood T cell repertoires in COVID-19 (dated by TCRdb to about 2020). The method was the immunoSEQ multiplex PCR assay. TCRdb re-hosts the immuneACCESS table, in-frame sequences only. Its copies lack some clones; in the studies checked, an unresolved V gene accounts for under half of them, and the cause for the rest is not known. The sample includes fewer than 200,000 clones, with roughly 80% observed a single time. The top ten clonotypes cover approximately 12% of the sample. Source material: peripheral blood. The receptors were sampled from a woman older than 75 with COVID-19, enrolled during active disease.

The V and J genes are TRBV29-1 and TRBJ2-1; D unclear. The CDR3 has 14 amino acids. Germline values: CDR1 SQVTM, CDR2 ANQGSEA. With 4 bases removed from V and 8 bases from J, the gap between germline ends came to 18 bases. In DNA form, the CDR3 reads TGCAGCGTTGCCGACCGCTCCGTTAGCTATGAGCAGTTCTTC. Its translation: CSVADRSVSYEQFF.

The chain employs TRBV27 and TRBJ2-1, with 11 bases matching TRBD2. This CDR3 has 16 residues. CDR1 and CDR2 (germline): MNHEY, SMNVEV (reference sequence). The V and J ends lost 2 bases and 8 bases, in that order; junction bases with no gene match: 8. The CDR3 nucleotides are TGTGCCAGCAGTTTAGAACTAGCGGGAGTCTTGGATGAGCAGTTCTTC. Translated, it gives CASSLELAGVLDEQFF.

There are a few counts of this clone. V gene TRBV11-3 combines with J gene TRBJ1-6; D is ambiguous. The V and J ends lost 3 bases and 9 bases respectively, with 6 bases between them. The CDR3 totals 12 residues. From germline, CDR1 is SGHNT and CDR2 YENEEA. The CDR3 DNA sequence: TGTGCCAGCAGCTTCAGAGGTTCACCCCTCCACTTT. It yields the protein CASSFRGSPLHF. The full variable domain, in which reference TRBV11-3 and TRBJ1-6 provide the parts outside the CDR3, is EAGVVQSPRYKIIEKKQPVAFWCNPISGHNTLYWYLQNLGQGPELLIRYENEEAVDDSQLPKDRFSAERLKGVDSTLKIQPAELGDSAVYLCASSFRGSPLHFGNGTRLTVT.

The chain uses TRBV6-5 and TRBJ1-1; D gene uncertain. The germline V gene has CDR1 MNHEY and CDR2 SVGAGI. The germline V and J ends were trimmed by 2 bases and 4 bases, with 11 bases remaining between them. The CDR3 extends over 14 amino acids. CDR3 protein: CASSYAALSTEAFF. The CDR3 region has the DNA TGTGCCAGCAGTTACGCGGCTTTGTCCACTGAAGCTTTCTTT.

The genes are TRBV5-1 and TRBJ2-3, with TRBD2 matching 10 bases. J gave up 2 bases and V 7 bases, and 4 bases lay outside the gene matches. The CDR3 has 14 amino acids. Germline-derived CDR1 and CDR2 are SGHRS and YFSETQ. CDR3 nucleotide sequence: TGCGCCAGCGGACTAGCGGACCTCACAGATACGCAGTATTTT. It yields the protein CASGLADLTDTQYF. The variable domain in full, completed from reference TRBV5-1 and TRBJ2-3, reads KAGVTQTPRYLIKTRGQQVTLSCSPISGHRSVSWYQQTPGQGLQFLFEYFSETQRNKGNFPGRFSGRQFSNSRSEMNVSTLELGDSALYLCASGLADLTDTQYFGPGTRLTVL.

The chain has TRBV19 and TRBJ2-7; 8 bases line up with TRBD1. The CDR3 length is 15 residues. Germline trimming cut 6 bases from V and 3 bases from J; bases unmatched to any gene: 10. Per the germline V gene, CDR1 is LNHDA and CDR2 is SQIVND (reference sequence). The CDR3 DNA is TGTGCCAGTAGGCAGACAGGGGATCCCTACTACGAGCAGTACTTC. It is translated as CASRQTGDPYYEQYF. Variable domain in full (rest from reference TRBV19 and TRBJ2-7): DGGITQSPKYLFRKEGQNVTLSCEQNLNHDAMYWYRQDPGQGLRLIYYSQIVNDFQKGDIAEGYSVSREKKESFPLTVTSAQKNPTAFYLCASRQTGDPYYEQYFGPGTRLTVT.

This clone was detected only a few times. The chain has TRBV10-3 and TRBJ1-1, with TRBD1 matching 7 bases. J was trimmed by 5 bases and V by 7 bases; bases with no gene match: 7. The CDR3 sequence is 13 residues long. Germline V gene data show CDR1 as ENHRY and CDR2 as SYGVKD. The DNA for the CDR3 is TGTGCCATCACTACACAGGGGCGGACTGAAGCTTTCTTT. Translated: CAITTQGRTEAFF.

The chain combines TRBV7-9 with TRBJ1-1; possibly TRBD1 for D (5 bases). CDR3 size: 16 residues. The germline V gene has CDR1 SEHNR and CDR2 FQNEAQ (reference sequence). Trimming took off 3 bases at V and 1 base at J, with 15 bases between the two ends. CDR3 amino acids: CASSFTIGRGNTEAFF. DNA of the CDR3: TGTGCCAGCAGCTTCACAATCGGGAGGGGGAACACTGAAGCTTTCTTT.

This clone was recorded once. The J gene is TRBJ2-1, the V gene TRBV6-6; D may be TRBD1 (5 bases). The V end lost 2 bases, the J end lost 5 bases, and 16 bases lay between the germline ends. The CDR3 runs to 16 residues. Germline V gene lookup returns CDR1 MNHNY and CDR2 SVGAGI (reference sequence). This chain's CDR3 is CASSYGSGFHHNEQFF. CDR3 in DNA: TGTGCCAGCAGTTACGGCTCAGGGTTCCATCACAATGAGCAGTTCTTC.

CDR3 nucleotide sequence: TGCGCCAGCAGCTTGGGGACAGGGTATGGCTACACCTTC. Protein: CASSLGTGYGYTF. The chain combines TRBV5-1 with TRBJ1-2; TRBD1 agrees at 8 bases. The CDR3 has 13 amino acids. V gave up 0 bases and J gave up 5 bases; unmatched junction bases: 0. Germline assignment: CDR1 SGHRS and CDR2 YFSETQ. Complete variable domain (other parts from reference TRBV5-1 and TRBJ1-2): KAGVTQTPRYLIKTRGQQVTLSCSPISGHRSVSWYQQTPGQGLQFLFEYFSETQRNKGNFPGRFSGRQFSNSRSEMNVSTLELGDSALYLCASSLGTGYGYTFGSGTRLTVV.

The chain has TRBV11-3 and TRBJ2-3, with TRBD2 identical over 7 bases. This CDR3 is 16 amino acids long. Unmatched junction bases numbered 11, after V lost 5 bases and J lost 3 bases. Germline loops: CDR1 SGHNT, CDR2 YENEEA. CDR3 DNA: TGTGCCAGCAGCGTCACGGCGGGGGTAGGGACAGATACGCAGTATTTT. This codes for CASSVTAGVGTDTQYF.

This clone was seen just once. V usage is TRBV5-1 and J usage is TRBJ2-5; D may be TRBD2 (7 bases). The V end lost 4 bases, the J end lost 5 bases, and 12 bases lay between the germline ends. Per the germline V gene, CDR1 is SGHRS and CDR2 is YFSETQ. The length of the CDR3 is 13 residues. The CDR3 region is CASSVKGGETQYF. CDR3 DNA sequence: TGCGCCAGCAGCGTCAAGGGGGGGGAGACCCAGTACTTC.

The J gene is TRBJ2-7, the V gene TRBV6-5; no clear D. Trimming pared 6 bases from V and 4 bases from J, leaving 10 bases between. This CDR3 is built from 12 residues. Germline CDR1 reads MNHEY; CDR2 reads SVGAGI. As DNA, the CDR3 is TGTGCCAGCAGGGCTGGTTCGTACGAGCAGTACTTC. As protein: CASRAGSYEQYF.

This rearrangement joins TRBV5-4 to TRBJ1-3, with D perhaps matching TRBD1 (5 bases). The CDR3 extends over 14 amino acids. CDR1 and CDR2 (germline): SGHNT, YYREEE (reference sequence). V was shortened by 4 bases and J by 1 base, with 9 bases between the two germline ends. CDR3 region: CASSHRLSGNTIYF. The DNA for the CDR3 is TGTGCCAGCAGCCACAGGCTATCTGGAAACACCATATATTTT. The full variable domain, completed using reference TRBV5-4 and TRBJ1-3, is ETGVTQSPTHLIKTRGQQVTLRCSSQSGHNTVSWYQQALGQGPQFIFQYYREEENGRGNFPPRFSGLQFPNYSSELNVNALELDDSALYLCASSHRLSGNTIYFGEGSWLTVV.

With respect to this clone: The junction and the germline gene differ at one end; a read error may be behind it. This chain connects TRBV7-8 to TRBJ2-1, with 8 bases that match TRBD2. The germline CDR1 and CDR2 sequences are SGHVS and FQNEAQ. The CDR3 length is 17 residues. CDR3 DNA sequence: TGTGCCAGCAGCCTAGCGGGCTGGGGTGGGGGGTACAATGAGCAGTTCTTC. Its translation: CASSLAGWGGGYNEQFF.

The chain uses TRBV7-9 and TRBJ1-1; 8 bases line up with TRBD1. Per the germline V gene, CDR1 is SEHNR and CDR2 is FQNEAQ (reference sequence). The CDR3 is 13 residues long. J gave up 1 base and V 7 bases, and 2 bases lay outside the gene matches. For the CDR3, the DNA is TGTGCCAGCAAAGGGACAGGGAACACTGAAGCTTTCTTT. Translated, it gives CASKGTGNTEAFF.

The chain recombines TRBV24-1 with TRBJ2-1; 13 nucleotides match TRBD2. This CDR3 has 16 residues. The germline CDR1 and CDR2 sequences are KGHDR and SFDVKD. V shed 4 bases, J shed 9 bases, and the junction held 8 bases outside the gene matches. The CDR3, as DNA: TGTGCCACCAGTGACCAGACTAGCGGGGGGCCTACTGAGCAGTTCTTC. Amino acids: CATSDQTSGGPTEQFF.

The chain employs TRBV21-1 and TRBJ2-7; the D call TRBD2 from the table was never checked on the DNA. TRBV21-1 is noted as a pseudogene. This CDR3 is 16 amino acids long. This CDR3 is CASSKGSEGASYEQYF. The CDR3 DNA follows: TGTGCCAGCAGCAAAGGATCCGAGGGCGCATCCTACGAGCAGTACTTC.

V and J are TRBV5-5 and TRBJ1-1; D is ambiguous. With 0 bases removed from V and 3 bases from J, the gap between germline ends came to 9 bases. The CDR3 runs to 14 residues. Germline CDR1 SGHKS, CDR2 YYEKEE (reference sequence). The CDR3 is CASSLVPDYTEAFF. CDR3 bases: TGTGCCAGCAGCTTGGTCCCAGACTACACTGAAGCTTTCTTT.

This chain links TRBV27 with TRBJ2-2, with TRBD1 identical over 7 bases. This CDR3 comprises 17 residues. Unmatched junction bases numbered 11, after V lost 5 bases and J lost 2 bases. Per the germline V gene, CDR1 is MNHEY and CDR2 is SMNVEV (reference sequence). The CDR3 nucleotides are TGTGCCAGCAGTCCGCGGACAGGACACCGAAACACCGGGGAGCTGTTTTTT. This gives the protein CASSPRTGHRNTGELFF.

The table lists this clone with a count of one. CDR3 sequence reads: CASSLGQYTDTQYF. In DNA form, the CDR3 reads TGTGCCAGCAGCCTAGGACAGTACACAGATACGCAGTATTTT. The J gene is TRBJ2-3, the V gene TRBV11-2, with D possibly being TRBD1 (6 bases). The CDR3 extends over 14 amino acids. Germline V gene lookup returns CDR1 SGHAT and CDR2 FQNNGV. The V end lost 5 bases, the J end lost 2 bases, and 11 bases lay between the germline ends.

This sequence joins TRBV28 and TRBJ1-1, with D possibly being TRBD1 (6 bases). CDR1 and CDR2 (germline): MDHEN, SYDVKM. Trimming took 10 bases from V and 8 from J, leaving 14 bases between them. The length of the CDR3 is 11 residues. CDR3 nucleotide sequence: TGTGCCACCTTATGGGGGCTCGAAGCTTTCTTT. Translation: CATLWGLEAFF.

The chain employs TRBV7-2 and TRBJ1-5, with D uncertain. CDR3 size: 16 residues. Germline-derived CDR1 and CDR2 are SGHTA and FQGNSA. V was clipped by 1 base and J by 0 bases, with 10 bases between them. The CDR3 protein is CASSLVGSSSNQPQHF. CDR3 sequence (DNA): TGTGCCAGCAGCTTAGTCGGGTCGAGTAGCAATCAGCCCCAGCATTTT. Based on the CDR3 plus reference TRBV7-2 and TRBJ1-5, the full variable domain is GAGVSQSPSNKVTEKGKDVELRCDPISGHTALYWYRQSLGQGLEFLIYFQGNSAPDKSGLPSDRFSAERTGGSVSTLTIQRTQQEDSAVYLCASSLVGSSSNQPQHFGDGTRLSIL.

This sequence joins TRBV11-3 and TRBJ2-2; 7 bases are shared with TRBD1. CDR3 length: 17 amino acids. CDR1 is SGHNT, CDR2 YENEEA, per germline. J lost 0 bases, V lost 5 bases, and 9 bases had no gene match. The chain's CDR3 is CASSTPSGTANTGELFF. As DNA, the CDR3 is TGTGCCAGCAGCACACCTTCGGGGACAGCGAACACCGGGGAGCTGTTTTTT.

This clone came up a few times. J is TRBJ2-7 and V is TRBV5-7, with TRBD1 as a possible D gene (6 bases). TRBV5-7 qualifies as an ORF whose function is uncertain. The CDR3 runs to 13 residues. Trimming pared 4 bases from V and 7 bases from J, leaving 15 bases between. This CDR3 reads CASSLDRRWEQYF. The CDR3 nucleotides read TGTGCCAGCAGCCTCGACAGGCGCTGGGAGCAGTACTTC.

The chain's CDR3 is CASSLVRTGATGELFF. CDR3 nucleotides: TGTGCCAGCAGCCTAGTTCGGACAGGCGCCACCGGGGAGCTGTTTTTT. The chain is built from TRBV11-1 and TRBJ2-2, with 7 bases fitting TRBD1. The V and J ends lost 5 bases and 4 bases, in that order; junction bases with no gene match: 10. The CDR3 consists of 16 residues. Looked up from germline, CDR1 is SGHAT and CDR2 is FQDESV (reference sequence).

The chain couples TRBV7-8 to TRBJ2-7, with D possibly matching TRBD1 (7 bases). Germline lookup yields CDR1 SGHVS and CDR2 FQNEAQ. Trimming removed 3 bases at V and 7 bases at J, with 19 bases between. This CDR3 comprises 15 residues. The CDR3 DNA reads as TGTGCCAGCAGCTTTGGTTTGGAGGGGGCTGGAGAGCAGTACTTC. Translated, it gives CASSFGLEGAGEQYF.